This T cell receptor (beta chain) derives from a study of blood T cell repertoires in COVID-19 (dated by TCRdb to 2019 to 2021). In the study overall: Collaborator samples came from the United States, Italy and Spain and covered acute and convalescent phases of COVID-19. Subjects who had been exposed to COVID-19, were actively infected with it, or had recovered from it provided the deeply sampled blood TCRbeta repertoires that made up the dataset. The sample metadata nearly always contained a de-identified subject ID, COVID-19 status, age in years and sex. HLA class I and class II types, where available, came from metadata supplied by the sample provider rather than from assay-based typing. The repertoires were released in a freely available public database meant as a resource for research on the immune response to SARS-CoV-2. The prospective study material was composed of cDNA or gDNA derived from T cells, B-cell-depleted T cells, or PBMCs. Samples were obtained from the ongoing ImmuneRACE study (first 160 participants) and from over 1,000 subjects provided by 6 global collaborators. Broad study findings and their caveats: The amount of clinical and demographic metadata varied by source and participant and was provided uncurated.

The immunoSEQ Assay, a bias-controlled multiplex PCR, was used to amplify TCRbeta CDR3 regions from genomic DNA. Concerning the study's data processing: The number of nucleated cells in each sample was estimated from the amplification of reference gene primers within the assay. Sequence reads were collapsed and filtered to measure the absolute abundance of every unique TCRbeta CDR3 rearrangement. For each sample, productive Simpson clonality was calculated as the square root of Simpson's diversity index over productive rearrangements. TCRdb mirrors the immuneACCESS table, restricted to in-frame sequences. Some clones are absent from its copies; in checked studies, under half trace to an unresolved V gene, and the reason for the others is unknown. Clonal size and the V and J genes are those of that table, whereas D and trimming came from the DNA. The sample has about 300,000 clones on record, approximately 85% of them singletons. Less than 2.5% of the sample rests with the top ten.

Points on this clone: The target of this receptor is not known. Base-call qualities are not available, and no considerably larger clone is one nucleotide away.

Participants in the prospective study were aged 18 to 89 years, lived in more than 20 United States geographic areas, and enrolled through a virtual design. In the prospective study, participants were assigned to cohorts based on the clinical history participants reported in a screening survey and a study questionnaire. Recovered participants in ImmuneRACE Cohort 3 were defined as having two consecutive negative NP/OP PCR tests, clearance from a healthcare professional, or resolution of symptoms. Each participant in the prospective study had whole blood, serum and a nasopharyngeal or oropharyngeal swab collected by mobile phlebotomists. Over a roughly 2-month period, participants in the prospective study had the option of providing additional blood draws and questionnaires. Before DNA extraction, prospective study blood samples were shipped either frozen or at room temperature. V loses 6 bases at its end and J loses 5 bases; junction bases beyond the gene matches: 16. Per the germline V gene, SGHNT is the CDR1 and YENEEA is the CDR2. Spanning cysteine to phenylalanine, the CDR3 consists of 17 amino acids. The sequence is cut down to CDR3 DNA, 51 bases in frame from base 1.

Recombination connected TRBV11-3 to TRBJ1-5, with 7 middle bases fitting TRBD1. The TCR comes from a man between 25 and 39 years old who had recovered from COVID-19. The specimen sequenced was PBMCs or T cells enriched from blood (not recorded which). The CDR3: CASSPKPTGDGHQPQHF. The DNA reads as follows: TGTGCCAGCAGTCCTAAACCCACAGGGGACGGGCATCAGCCCCAGCATTTT.